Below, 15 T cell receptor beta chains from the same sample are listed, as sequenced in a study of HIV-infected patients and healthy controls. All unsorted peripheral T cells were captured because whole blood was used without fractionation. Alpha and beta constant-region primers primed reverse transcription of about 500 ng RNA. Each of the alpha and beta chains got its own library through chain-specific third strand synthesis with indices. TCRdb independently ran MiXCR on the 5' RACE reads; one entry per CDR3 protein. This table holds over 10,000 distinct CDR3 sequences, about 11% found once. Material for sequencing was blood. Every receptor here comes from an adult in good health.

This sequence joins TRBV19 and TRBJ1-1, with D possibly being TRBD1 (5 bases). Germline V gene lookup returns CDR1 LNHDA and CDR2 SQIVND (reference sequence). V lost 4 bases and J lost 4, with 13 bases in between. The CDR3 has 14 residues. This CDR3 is CASSRFGGGTEAFF. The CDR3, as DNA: TGTGCCAGTAGTAGGTTCGGCGGGGGCACTGAAGCTTTCTTT.

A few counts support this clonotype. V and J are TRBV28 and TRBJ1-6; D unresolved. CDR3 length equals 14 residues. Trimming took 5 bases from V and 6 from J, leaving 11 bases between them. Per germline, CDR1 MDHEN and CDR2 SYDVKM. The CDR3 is CASSPYFANSPLHF. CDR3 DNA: TGTGCCAGCAGTCCGTACTTCGCTAATTCACCCCTCCACTTT.

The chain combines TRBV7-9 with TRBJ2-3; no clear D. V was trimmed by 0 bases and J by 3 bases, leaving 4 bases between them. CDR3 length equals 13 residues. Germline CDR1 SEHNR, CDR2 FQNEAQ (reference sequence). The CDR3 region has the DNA TGTGCCAGCAGCTTAGCGGCGACAGATACGCAGTATTTT. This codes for CASSLAATDTQYF. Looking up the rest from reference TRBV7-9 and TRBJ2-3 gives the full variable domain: DTGVSQNPRHKITKRGQNVTFRCDPISEHNRLYWYRQTLGQGPEFLTYFQNEAQLEKSRLLSDRFSAERPKGSFSTLEIQRTEQGDSAMYLCASSLAATDTQYFGPGTRLTVL.

CDR3 in amino acids: CASSPRTSGLSYNEQFF. The CDR3 DNA follows: TGTGCCAGCAGTCCTCGGACTAGCGGATTATCCTACAATGAGCAGTTCTTC. J is TRBJ2-1 and V is TRBV12-3 or TRBV12-4; TRBD2 agrees at 10 bases. J lost 1 base, V lost 5 bases, and 8 bases had no gene match. The CDR3 is 17 amino acids.

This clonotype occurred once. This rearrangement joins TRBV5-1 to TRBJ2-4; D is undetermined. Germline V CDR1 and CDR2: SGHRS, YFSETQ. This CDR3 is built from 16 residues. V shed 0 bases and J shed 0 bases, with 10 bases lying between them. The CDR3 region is CASSLDAGAAKNIQYF. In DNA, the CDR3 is TGCGCCAGCAGCTTGGATGCAGGCGCAGCCAAAAACATTCAGTACTTC.

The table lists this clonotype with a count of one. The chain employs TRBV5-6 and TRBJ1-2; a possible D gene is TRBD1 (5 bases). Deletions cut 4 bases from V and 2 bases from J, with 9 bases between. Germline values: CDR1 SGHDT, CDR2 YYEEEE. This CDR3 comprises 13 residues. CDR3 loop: CASSQGPNYGYTF. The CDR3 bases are TGTGCCAGCAGCCAGGGTCCAAACTATGGCTACACCTTC.

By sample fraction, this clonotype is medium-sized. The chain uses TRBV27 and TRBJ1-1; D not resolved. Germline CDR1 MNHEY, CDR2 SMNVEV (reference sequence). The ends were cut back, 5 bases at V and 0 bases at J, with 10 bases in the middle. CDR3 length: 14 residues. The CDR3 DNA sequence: TGTGCCAGCAGTGGAGGCAGCCTGAACACTGAAGCTTTCTTT. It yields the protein CASSGGSLNTEAFF.

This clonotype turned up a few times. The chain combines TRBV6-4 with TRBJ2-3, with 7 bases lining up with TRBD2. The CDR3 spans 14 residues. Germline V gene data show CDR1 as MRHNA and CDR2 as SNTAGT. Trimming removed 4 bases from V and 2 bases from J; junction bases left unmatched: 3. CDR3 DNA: TGTGCCAGCAGTGCGGGGAGGGACACAGATACGCAGTATTTT. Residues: CASSAGRDTDTQYF.

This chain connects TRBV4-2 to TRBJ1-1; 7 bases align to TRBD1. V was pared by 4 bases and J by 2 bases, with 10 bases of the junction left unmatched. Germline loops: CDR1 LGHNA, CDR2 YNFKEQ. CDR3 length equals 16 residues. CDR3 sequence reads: CASSPLLGGGNTEAFF. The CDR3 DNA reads TGTGCCAGCAGCCCCCTCCTTGGAGGGGGCAACACTGAAGCTTTCTTT.

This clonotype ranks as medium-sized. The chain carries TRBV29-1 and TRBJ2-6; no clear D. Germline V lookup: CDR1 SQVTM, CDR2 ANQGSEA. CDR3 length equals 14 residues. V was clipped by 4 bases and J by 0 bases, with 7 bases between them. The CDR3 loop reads CSVGNFSGANVLTF. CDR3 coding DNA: TGCAGCGTTGGAAATTTCTCTGGGGCCAACGTCCTGACTTTC.

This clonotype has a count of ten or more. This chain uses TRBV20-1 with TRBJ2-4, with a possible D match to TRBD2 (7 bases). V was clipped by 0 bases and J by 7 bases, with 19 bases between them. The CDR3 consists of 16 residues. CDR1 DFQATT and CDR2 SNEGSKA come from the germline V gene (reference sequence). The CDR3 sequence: CSARDTAGGPRNIQYF. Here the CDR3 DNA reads TGCAGTGCTAGAGATACGGCCGGGGGGCCGAGGAACATTCAGTACTTC.

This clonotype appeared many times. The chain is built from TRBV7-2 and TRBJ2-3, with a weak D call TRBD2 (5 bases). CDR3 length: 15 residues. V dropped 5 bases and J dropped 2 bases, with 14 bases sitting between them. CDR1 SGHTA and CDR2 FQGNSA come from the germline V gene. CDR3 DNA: TGTGCCAGCAGCCCGGGTCTAGCTAACACAGATACGCAGTATTTT. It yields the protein CASSPGLANTDTQYF.

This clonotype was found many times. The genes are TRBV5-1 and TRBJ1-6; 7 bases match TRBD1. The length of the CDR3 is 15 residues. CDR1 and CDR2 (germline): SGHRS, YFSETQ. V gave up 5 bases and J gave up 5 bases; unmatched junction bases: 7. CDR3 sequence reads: CASSFSGQNNSPLHF. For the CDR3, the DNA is TGCGCCAGCAGTTTCTCGGGACAGAATAATTCACCCCTCCACTTT.

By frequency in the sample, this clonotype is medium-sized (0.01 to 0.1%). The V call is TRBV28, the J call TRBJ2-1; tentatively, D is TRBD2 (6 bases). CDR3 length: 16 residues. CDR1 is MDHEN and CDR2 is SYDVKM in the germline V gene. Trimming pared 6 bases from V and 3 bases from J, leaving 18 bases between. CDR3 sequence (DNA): TGTGCCAGCAGCTCGCACAGGCGGGGCATCTACAATGAGCAGTTCTTC. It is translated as CASSSHRRGIYNEQFF.

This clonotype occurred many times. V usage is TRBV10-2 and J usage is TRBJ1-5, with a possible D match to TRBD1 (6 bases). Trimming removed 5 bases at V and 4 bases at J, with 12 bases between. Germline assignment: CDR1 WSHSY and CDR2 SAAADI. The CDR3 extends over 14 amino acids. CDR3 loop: CASSSDSANQPQHF. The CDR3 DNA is TGCGCCAGCAGTTCGGACAGTGCAAATCAGCCCCAGCATTTT.